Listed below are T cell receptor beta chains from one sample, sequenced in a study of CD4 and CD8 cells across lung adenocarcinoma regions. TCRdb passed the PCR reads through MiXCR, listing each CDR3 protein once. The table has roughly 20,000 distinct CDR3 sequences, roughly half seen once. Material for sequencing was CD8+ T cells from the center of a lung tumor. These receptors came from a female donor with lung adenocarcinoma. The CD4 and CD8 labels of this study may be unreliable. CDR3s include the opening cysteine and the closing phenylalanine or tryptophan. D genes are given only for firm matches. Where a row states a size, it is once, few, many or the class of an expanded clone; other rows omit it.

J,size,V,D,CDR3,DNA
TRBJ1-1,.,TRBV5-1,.,CASSLVGQGNTEAFF,TGCGCCAGCAGCTTGGTAGGGCAGGGCAACACTGAAGCTTTCTTT
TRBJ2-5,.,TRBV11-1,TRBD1,CASSEGTGSSQETQYF,TGTGCCAGCAGCGAGGGGACAGGGTCGAGCCAAGAGACCCAGTACTTC
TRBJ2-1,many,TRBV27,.,CASSSATRTVPEQFF,TGTGCCAGCAGTTCAGCGACTAGGACCGTCCCTGAGCAGTTCTTC
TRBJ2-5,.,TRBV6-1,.,CASGGHGGRAQETQYF,TGTGCCAGCGGGGGCCACGGGGGCCGGGCCCAAGAGACCCAGTACTTC
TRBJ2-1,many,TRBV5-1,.,CASSPGTASNEQFF,TGCGCCAGCAGCCCCGGGACTGCGTCCAATGAGCAGTTCTTC
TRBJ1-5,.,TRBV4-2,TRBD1,CASSQPDRGASNQPQHF,TGTGCCAGCAGCCAACCTGACAGGGGCGCAAGCAATCAGCCCCAGCATTTT
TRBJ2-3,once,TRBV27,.,CAIGAKNTQYF,TGTGCCATCGGAGCCAAAAACACGCAGTATTTT
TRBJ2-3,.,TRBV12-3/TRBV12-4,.,CASSPRATNTQYF,TGCGCCAGCAGTCCTAGAGCCACAAACACGCAGTACTTT
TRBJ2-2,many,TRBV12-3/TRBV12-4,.,CASRWAASTGELFF,TGTGCCAGCAGATGGGCAGCCAGCACCGGGGAGCTGTTTTTT
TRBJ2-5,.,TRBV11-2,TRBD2,CASSAGGVKDTQYF,TGTGCGAGCAGCGCGGGGGGGGTCAAAGATACGCAGTACTTC
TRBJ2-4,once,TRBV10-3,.,CATKVPGHENIQYF,TGTGCCACCAAGGTCCCGGGTCACGAAAACATCCAGTACTTC
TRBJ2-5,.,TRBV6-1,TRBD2,CAGSGSGNPDTQYF,TGTGCGGGCAGTGGGAGCGGGAACCCAGATACCCAGTACTTC
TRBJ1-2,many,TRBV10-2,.,CASSDPFQPYGYTF,TGCGCCAGCAGTGACCCCTTCCAGCCCTATGGCTACACCTTC
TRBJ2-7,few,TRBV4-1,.,CASSQTGTINEQYF,TGCGCCAGCAGCCAAACAGGGACTATCAACGAGCAGTACTTC
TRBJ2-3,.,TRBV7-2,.,CASATLAVGTDELYF,TGTGCCAGCGCCACTCTGGCGGTAGGCACAGATGAGCTGTATTTT
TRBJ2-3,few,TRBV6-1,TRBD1,CASRKGQGWSDTQYF,TGTGCCAGCAGAAAAGGACAGGGATGGTCAGATACGCAGTATTTT
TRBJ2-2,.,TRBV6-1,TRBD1,CASRDPEVNTGAQFF,TGTGCCAGCAGGGACCCCGAGGTGAACACAGGGGCGCAGTTTTTT
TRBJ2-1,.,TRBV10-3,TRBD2,CAISGGGSRGEQFF,TGTGCCATCAGTGGCGGCGGGAGTCGGGGTGAGCAGTTCTTC
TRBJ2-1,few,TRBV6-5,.,CASSYSTSGNEQFF,TGTGCCAGCAGTTACTCGACTAGTGGGAATGAGCAGTTCTTC
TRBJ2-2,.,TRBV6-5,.,CASSYDTGEQFF,TGTGCCAGCAGTTACGACACCGGGGAGCAGTTTTTC
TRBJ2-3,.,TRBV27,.,CARGVPGDEQYF,TGTGCCAGGGGTGTACCGGGAGATGAGCAGTACTTT
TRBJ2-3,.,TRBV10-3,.,CAGRGGRAQETQYF,TGTGCGGGGCGCGGCGGCCGTGCCCAGGAGACCCAGTATTTC
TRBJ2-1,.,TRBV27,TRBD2,CASSSLSGGRDEQFF,TGTGCCAGCAGCTCCCTATCGGGGGGGAGGGATGAGCAGTTCTTC
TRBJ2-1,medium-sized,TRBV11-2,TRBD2,CASSLAGGHGPYNEQFF,TGTGCCAGCAGCCTCGCGGGGGGACACGGCCCCTACAATGAGCAGTTCTTC
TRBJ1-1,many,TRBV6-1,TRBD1,CASSEPGTGNTEAFF,TGTGCCAGCAGTGAGCCCGGGACAGGGAACACTGAAGCTTTCTTT
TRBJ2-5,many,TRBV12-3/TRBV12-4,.,CASSSAGPTQETQYF,TGTGCCAGCAGTTCGGCAGGGCCCACCCAAGAGACCCAGTACTTC
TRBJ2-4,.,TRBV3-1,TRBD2,CASSQLAGGLAKNIQYF,TGTGCCAGCAGCCAGCTAGCGGGAGGCCTAGCCAAAAACATTCAGTACTTC
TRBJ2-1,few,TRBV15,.,CATSRVGLSDNEQFF,TGTGCCACCAGCAGAGTCGGGTTGTCAGACAATGAGCAGTTCTTC
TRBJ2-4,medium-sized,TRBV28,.,CASSDPGAKNIQYF,TGTGCCAGCAGTGATCCAGGAGCCAAAAACATTCAGTACTTC
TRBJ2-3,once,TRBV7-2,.,CASSLLGSLSTDTQYF,TGTGCCAGCAGCTTATTAGGGTCGCTTAGCACAGATACGCAGTATTTC
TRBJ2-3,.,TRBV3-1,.,CASSLAMADTQYF,TGTGCCAGCAGCCTAGCTATGGCAGATACGCAGTATTTT
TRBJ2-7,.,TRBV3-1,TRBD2,CASSQDSSGGYEQYF,TGTGCCAGCAGCCAAGATTCTAGCGGGGGCTACGAGCAGTACTTC
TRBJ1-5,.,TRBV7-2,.,CASSWGKGNQPQHF,TGTGCCAGCAGCTGGGGGAAAGGCAATCAGCCCCAGCATTTT
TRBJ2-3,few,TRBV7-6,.,CASSLVGDTQYF,TGTGCCAGCAGCTTAGTAGGTGATACGCAGTATTTT